A selection of T cell receptor beta chains follows, all from one sample in a study of prognosis after radiotherapy for stage I lung cancer. MiXCR, run by TCRdb on the multiplex PCR reads, gives a single entry per CDR3 protein. The sample comprises about 23,000 distinct CDR3 sequences, around two fifths of which are singletons, and 33% rests with the top ten. Specimen: PBMCs, collected before or after stereotactic body radiation therapy (not recorded which). The receptors derive from a donor over 45 with non-small cell lung cancer. The CDR3 runs from the conserved cysteine through the conserved F or W. Each record gives: V gene, J gene, D gene, CDR3 protein. A D gene is named only where the DNA matches it firmly.

v_gene: TRBV20-1; j_gene: TRBJ1-6; d_gene: NA; CDR3aa: CSAPNRQILNSPLHF
v_gene: TRBV5-4; j_gene: TRBJ1-1; d_gene: NA; CDR3aa: CASSLGGRTEAFF
v_gene: TRBV6-1; j_gene: TRBJ1-2; d_gene: TRBD1; CDR3aa: CASSNRGGYTF
v_gene: TRBV6-5; j_gene: TRBJ2-5; d_gene: TRBD2; CDR3aa: CASSYSSSGSGARAQYF
v_gene: TRBV12-3/TRBV12-4; j_gene: TRBJ1-4; d_gene: TRBD1; CDR3aa: CASSTHRGLSEKLFF
v_gene: TRBV6-1; j_gene: TRBJ2-2; d_gene: TRBD1; CDR3aa: CASTAGGAGELFF
v_gene: TRBV7-3; j_gene: TRBJ2-7; d_gene: TRBD1; CDR3aa: CASSADREDYEQYF
v_gene: TRBV20-1; j_gene: TRBJ1-1; d_gene: NA; CDR3aa: CSARIKVKNTEAFF
v_gene: TRBV5-1; j_gene: TRBJ2-1; d_gene: NA; CDR3aa: CASSLDKGQPYNEQFF
v_gene: TRBV6-8; j_gene: TRBJ2-6; d_gene: TRBD1; CDR3aa: CANRMDRTLSGANVLTF
v_gene: TRBV6-2/TRBV6-3; j_gene: TRBJ2-3; d_gene: NA; CDR3aa: CATTFRGSTDTQYF
v_gene: TRBV7-2; j_gene: TRBJ1-1; d_gene: NA; CDR3aa: CASSSRGGEAFF
v_gene: TRBV19; j_gene: TRBJ2-3; d_gene: TRBD1; CDR3aa: CASRNRDRNTDTQYF
v_gene: TRBV7-2; j_gene: TRBJ2-1; d_gene: TRBD2; CDR3aa: CASSLWEGLGEQFF